The clone carrying this T cell receptor (beta chain) has a count of ten or more. The antigen remains undetermined. This sample's TCRbeta library carried unique molecular identifier barcodes. TCRdb reprocessed the PCR reads via MiXCR and lists one record per CDR3 protein. The sample lists roughly 180,000 distinct CDR3 sequences, 11% seen once, with about 13% in the top ten. The sample belongs to a study of T-cell reconstitution after alpha-beta-depleted transplantation in children. Points from the study as a whole: A year post-transplant, T-cell counts and diversity derived mostly from newly produced T cells.

The CDR3 sequence is 14 residues long. Germline V gives CDR1 SGHRS, CDR2 YFSETQ. Trimming took 3 bases from V and 5 from J, leaving 11 bases between them. The TCR sequence derives from a boy aged 2-9 years with acute myeloid leukemia, due to receive a stem cell transplant. The chain joins TRBV5-1 to TRBJ1-4; a weak D match, TRBD1 (5 bases). Sequenced material: PBMCs, taken before TCRalphabeta/CD19-depleted stem cell transplant. CDR3 protein: CASSSAGMNEKLFF. The CDR3 nucleotides are TGCGCCAGCAGCTCTGCAGGGATGAATGAAAAACTGTTTTTT.